This T cell receptor beta chain was sequenced during a study of cytomegalovirus exposure and HLA in healthy donors. Profiled with immunoSEQ multiplex PCR; TCRdb holds only in-frame clones, not every one. The sample lists 200,000 to 250,000 clones, around 86% occurring once. The junction had 4 bases not matched to a gene; V was cut back by 3 bases and J by 8 bases. This CDR3 has 14 amino acids. CDR1 is MNHEY and CDR2 is SMNVEV in the germline V gene (reference sequence). The sample taken for sequencing was PBMCs. This clonotype originated in a woman aged 18-30 years in good health and CMV-seropositive. The chain has TRBV27 and TRBJ2-1; TRBD1 aligns across 10 bases. CDR3 nucleotides: TGTGCCAGCAGTTTTGGGACAGGGGTATATGAGCAGTTCTTC. Its protein is CASSFGTGVYEQFF.